This TCR beta chain was identified during a study of T cell responses to AZD1222 COVID-19 vaccine. Study outcomes and limitations: Baseline serology detected seropositivity in only a handful of AZD1222 recipients. In all cases, repertoires were sampled only after the peak T cell response. CD4 TCRs covered the whole spike, strongest at regions 160-218 and 743-854.

The table came from immunoSEQ multiplex PCR; TCRdb's copy has only in-frame clones and leaves some out. The data show under 150,000 clones, roughly 93% seen once. The table lists this clone with a count of one. No antigen is known for it. The CDR3 loop spans 15 amino acids. CDR1 is SGHTA, CDR2 FQGNSA, per germline. J gave up 12 bases and V 2 bases, and 11 bases lay outside the gene matches. The input for sequencing was peripheral blood, taken 28 days after the second AZD1222 dose. This chain uses TRBV7-2 with TRBJ2-1; 9 bases line up with TRBD2. The sequence came from an adult who received the AZD1222 COVID-19 vaccine. The DNA of the CDR3 is TGTGCCAGCAGCTTAAGTGGAGTAGCGGGAGTTCGGCAGTTCTTC. Translating it yields CASSLSGVAGVRQFF. Full variable domain (rest looked up from reference TRBV7-2 and TRBJ2-1): GAGVSQSPSNKVTEKGKDVELRCDPISGHTALYWYRQSLGQGLEFLIYFQGNSAPDKSGLPSDRFSAERTGGSVSTLTIQRTQQEDSAVYLCASSLSGVAGVRQFFGPGTRLTVL.